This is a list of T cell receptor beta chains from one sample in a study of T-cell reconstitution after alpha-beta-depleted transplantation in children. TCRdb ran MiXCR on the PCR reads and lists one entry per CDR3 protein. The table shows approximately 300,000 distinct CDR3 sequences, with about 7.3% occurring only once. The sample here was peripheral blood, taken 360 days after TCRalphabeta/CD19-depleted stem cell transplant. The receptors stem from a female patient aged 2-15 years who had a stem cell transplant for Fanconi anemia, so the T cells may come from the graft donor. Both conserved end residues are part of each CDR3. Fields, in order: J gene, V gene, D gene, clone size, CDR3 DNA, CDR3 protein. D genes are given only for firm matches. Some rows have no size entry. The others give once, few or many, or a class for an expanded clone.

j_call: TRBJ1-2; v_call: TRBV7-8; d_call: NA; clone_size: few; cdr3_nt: TGTGCCAGCAGCCCCGACAGATCTGATGGCTACACCTTC; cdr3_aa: CASSPDRSDGYTF
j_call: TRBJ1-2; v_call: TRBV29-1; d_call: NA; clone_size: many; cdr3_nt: TGCAGCGTTGGACCAGGGGTCGGCTACACCTTC; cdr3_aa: CSVGPGVGYTF
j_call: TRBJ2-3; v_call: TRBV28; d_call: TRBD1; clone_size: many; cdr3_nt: TGTGCCAGCACCGAGGACAGGGGCGGTAGCACAGATACGCAGTATTTT; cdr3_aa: CASTEDRGGSTDTQYF
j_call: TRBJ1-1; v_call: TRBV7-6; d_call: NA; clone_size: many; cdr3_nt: TGTGCCAGCAGCACAGGGCTGAACACTGAAGCTTTCTTT; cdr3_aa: CASSTGLNTEAFF
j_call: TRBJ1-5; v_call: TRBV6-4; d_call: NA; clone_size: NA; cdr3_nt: TGTGCCAGCAGTGACGAGGCAGGGGATCAGCCCCAGCATTTT; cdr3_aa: CASSDEAGDQPQHF
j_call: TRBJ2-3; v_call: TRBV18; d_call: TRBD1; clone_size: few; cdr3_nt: TGTGCCAGCTCACCACTCGGGACAGGGGGATCAGATACGCAGTATTTT; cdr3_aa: CASSPLGTGGSDTQYF
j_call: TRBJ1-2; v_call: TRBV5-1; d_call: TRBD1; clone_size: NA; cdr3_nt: TGCGCCAGCAGCTTGGCCGACGGACAGGGGGGCTATGGCTACACCTTC; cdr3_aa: CASSLADGQGGYGYTF
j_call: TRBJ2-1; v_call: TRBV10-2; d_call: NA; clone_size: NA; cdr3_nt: TGCGCCAGCAGTGATATTGCGGGGGCGGAGAATGAGCAGTTCTTC; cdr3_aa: CASSDIAGAENEQFF
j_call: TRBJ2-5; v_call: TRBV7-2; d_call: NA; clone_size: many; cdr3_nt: TGTGCCAGCAGCCGAGACTGGGGGCAAGAGACCCAGTACTTC; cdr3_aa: CASSRDWGQETQYF
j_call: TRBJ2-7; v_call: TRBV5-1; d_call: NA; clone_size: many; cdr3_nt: TGCGCCAGCAGCTTGGGGGGGTACGACGAGCAGTACTTC; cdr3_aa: CASSLGGYDEQYF
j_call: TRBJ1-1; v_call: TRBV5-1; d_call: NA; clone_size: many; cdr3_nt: TGCGCCAGCAGCGTTGGACAGCCGGCGGCAATGAACACTGAAGCTTTCTTT; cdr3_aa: CASSVGQPAAMNTEAFF
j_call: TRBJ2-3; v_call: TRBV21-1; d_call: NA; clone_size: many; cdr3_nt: TGTGCCAGCAGCACCGGCGGGGGAGGGGCGCAGTATTTT; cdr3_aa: CASSTGGGGAQYF
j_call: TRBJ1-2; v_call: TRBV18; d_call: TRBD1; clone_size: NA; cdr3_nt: TGTGCCAGCTCTCCTAAAACAGGGGAGATCTACACCTTC; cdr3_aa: CASSPKTGEIYTF
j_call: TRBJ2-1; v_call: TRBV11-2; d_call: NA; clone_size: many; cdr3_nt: TGTGCCAGCAGCTCCCAGGACCTAGAGCAGTTCTTC; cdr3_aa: CASSSQDLEQFF
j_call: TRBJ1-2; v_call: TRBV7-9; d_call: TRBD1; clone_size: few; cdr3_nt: TGTGCCAGCAGCTGGGGACAGGGCCTGGGCTACACCTTC; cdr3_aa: CASSWGQGLGYTF
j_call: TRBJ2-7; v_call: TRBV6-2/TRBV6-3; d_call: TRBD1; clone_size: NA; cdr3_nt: TGTGCCAGCAGACTCCGGGACAGGGTGGCCTACGAGCAGTACTTC; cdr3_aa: CASRLRDRVAYEQYF
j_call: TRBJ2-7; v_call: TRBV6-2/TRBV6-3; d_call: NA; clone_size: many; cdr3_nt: TGTGCCAGCAGTTGGGGAGGGGGCTACGAGCAGTACTTC; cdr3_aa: CASSWGGGYEQYF
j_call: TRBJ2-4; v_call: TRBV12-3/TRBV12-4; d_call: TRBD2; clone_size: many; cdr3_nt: TGTGCCAGCAGTTTAGTACTAGCGGGAGAAAACATTCAGTACTTC; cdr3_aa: CASSLVLAGENIQYF
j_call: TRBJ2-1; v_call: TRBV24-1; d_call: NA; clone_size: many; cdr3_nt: TGTGCCACCAGTAGAAGTGGGGGGGCTCATGAGCAGTTCTTC; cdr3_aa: CATSRSGGAHEQFF
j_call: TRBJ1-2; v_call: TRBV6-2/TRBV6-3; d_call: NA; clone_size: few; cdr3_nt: TGTGCCAGCAGTTACGGGATTAACTATGGCTACACCTTC; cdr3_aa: CASSYGINYGYTF
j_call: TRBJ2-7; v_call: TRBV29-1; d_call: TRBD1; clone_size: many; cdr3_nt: TGCAGCGTTGAGAGGCAGGGGGCGAACGAGCAGTACTTC; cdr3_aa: CSVERQGANEQYF
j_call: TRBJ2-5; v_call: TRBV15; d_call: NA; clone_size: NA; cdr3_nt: TGTGCCACCAGCGGGCAATCTCGAGAGACCCAGTACTTC; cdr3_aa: CATSGQSRETQYF
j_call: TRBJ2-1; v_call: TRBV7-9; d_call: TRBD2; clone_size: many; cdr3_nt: TGTGCCAGCAGACCAATAGTACGCGGGAGGGCCAGGAATGAGCAGTTCTTC; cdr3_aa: CASRPIVRGRARNEQFF
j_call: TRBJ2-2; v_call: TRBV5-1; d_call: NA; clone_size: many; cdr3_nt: TGCGCCAGCAGCTTGGGTCCAGGGGAGACCGGGGAGCTGTTTTTT; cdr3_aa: CASSLGPGETGELFF
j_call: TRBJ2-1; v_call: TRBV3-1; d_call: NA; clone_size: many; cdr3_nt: TGTGCCAGCAGCCAAGATCGGAGATCGTCTTTC; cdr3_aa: CASSQDRRSSF
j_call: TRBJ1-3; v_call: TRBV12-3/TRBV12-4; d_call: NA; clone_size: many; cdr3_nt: TGTGCCAGCAGGGGACTCTCAAATGGAAACACCATATATTTT; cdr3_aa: CASRGLSNGNTIYF
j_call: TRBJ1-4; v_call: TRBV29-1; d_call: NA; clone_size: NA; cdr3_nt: TGCAGCGTTAGGGGGGGGCGGGATCAAGCCACCAAAAATAATGAAAAACTGTTTTTT; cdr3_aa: CSVRGGRDQATKNNEKLFF
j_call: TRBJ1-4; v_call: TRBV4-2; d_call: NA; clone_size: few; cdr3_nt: TGTGCCAGCAGCCAAGCCCCCAGGGCCGTGGGGATATATGAAAAACTGTTTTTT; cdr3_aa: CASSQAPRAVGIYEKLFF
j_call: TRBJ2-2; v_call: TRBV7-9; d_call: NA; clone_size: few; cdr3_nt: TGTGCCAGCAGCCCCCCATGGCTAGACGCGAAAGCCGGGGAGCTGTTTTTT; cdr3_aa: CASSPPWLDAKAGELFF
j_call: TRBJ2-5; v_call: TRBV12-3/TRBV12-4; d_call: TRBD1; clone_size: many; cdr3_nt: TGTGCCAGCAGCCACCCGGGACAGGGGGAAGAGACCCAGTACTTC; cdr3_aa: CASSHPGQGEETQYF
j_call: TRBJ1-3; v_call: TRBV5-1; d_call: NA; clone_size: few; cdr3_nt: TGCGCCAGCAGCTTGGTCGGCGGAGACCCCTCTGGAAACACCATATATTTT; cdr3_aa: CASSLVGGDPSGNTIYF
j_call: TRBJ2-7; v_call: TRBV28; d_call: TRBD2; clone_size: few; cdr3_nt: TGTGCCAGCAGTTTATTAGCGGGCGAGACCTACGAGCAGTACTTC; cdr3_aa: CASSLLAGETYEQYF
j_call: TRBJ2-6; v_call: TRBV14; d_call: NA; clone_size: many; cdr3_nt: TGTGCCAGCAGCCAAGCCGGCTCTGGGGCCAACGTCCTGACTTTC; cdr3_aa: CASSQAGSGANVLTF
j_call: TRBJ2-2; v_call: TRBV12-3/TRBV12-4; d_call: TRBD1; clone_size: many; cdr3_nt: TGTGCCAGCCTTACAGGGGGCGTTCACGGGGAGCTGTTTTTT; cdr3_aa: CASLTGGVHGELFF
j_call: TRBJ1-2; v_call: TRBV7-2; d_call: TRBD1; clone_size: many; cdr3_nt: TGTGCCAGCAGCTCGAGGACAGGGGATGTGGGCTACACCTTC; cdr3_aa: CASSSRTGDVGYTF
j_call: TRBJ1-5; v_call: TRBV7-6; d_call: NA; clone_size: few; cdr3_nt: TGTGCCAGCAGCCCCCATTTGAGCAATCAGCCCCAGCATTTT; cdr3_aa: CASSPHLSNQPQHF
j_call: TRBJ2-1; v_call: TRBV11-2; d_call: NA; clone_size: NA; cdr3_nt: TGTGCCAGCAGCTTAATCTCGGGGGGCTTACCCAATAGCTCCTACAATGAGCAGTTCTTC; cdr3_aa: CASSLISGGLPNSSYNEQFF
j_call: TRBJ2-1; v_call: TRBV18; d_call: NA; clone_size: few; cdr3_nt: TGTGCCAGCTCACCACCGGACCGCAACAATGAGCAGTTCTTC; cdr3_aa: CASSPPDRNNEQFF
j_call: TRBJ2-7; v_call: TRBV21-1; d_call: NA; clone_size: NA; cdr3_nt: TGTGCCAGCAGCACCCACAGGGAAGGACAGGTCCCCGCCGAGCAGTACTTC; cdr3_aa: CASSTHREGQVPAEQYF
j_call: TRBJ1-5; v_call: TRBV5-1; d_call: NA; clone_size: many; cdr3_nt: TGCGCCAGCAGCTTGGTGTCAGGTTTTCAGCCCCAGCATTTT; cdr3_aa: CASSLVSGFQPQHF
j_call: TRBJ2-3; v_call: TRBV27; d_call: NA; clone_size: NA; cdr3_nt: TGTGCCAGCAGTTTAGGCAGGACCCGCACAGATACGCAGTATTTT; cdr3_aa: CASSLGRTRTDTQYF
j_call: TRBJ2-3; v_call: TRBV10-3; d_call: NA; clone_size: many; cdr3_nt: TGTGCCATCGGGCAGGCTAGCGACCCAGATACGCAGTATTTT; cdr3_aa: CAIGQASDPDTQYF
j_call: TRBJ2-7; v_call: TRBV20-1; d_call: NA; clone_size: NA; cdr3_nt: TGCAGTGCTAGAGTAATTGGGGACGAGCAGTACTTC; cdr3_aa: CSARVIGDEQYF
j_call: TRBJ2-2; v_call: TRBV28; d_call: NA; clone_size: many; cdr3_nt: TGTGCCAGCAGTTTATGGACTGGAACCGGGGAGCTGTTTTTT; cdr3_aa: CASSLWTGTGELFF
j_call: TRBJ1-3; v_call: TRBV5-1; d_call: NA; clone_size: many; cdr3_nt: TGCGCCAGCAGCCCGGACCCCGCAGGAAACACCATATATTTT; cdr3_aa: CASSPDPAGNTIYF
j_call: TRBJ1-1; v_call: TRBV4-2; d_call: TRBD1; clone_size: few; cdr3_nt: TGTGCCAGCAGCCAAGATGGAGGACAGGGAGGGATCACTGAAGCTTTCTTT; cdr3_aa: CASSQDGGQGGITEAFF
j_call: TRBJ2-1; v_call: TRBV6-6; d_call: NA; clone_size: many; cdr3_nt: TGTGCCAGCACTCCAGGGTCCGATGAGCAGTTCTTC; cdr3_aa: CASTPGSDEQFF
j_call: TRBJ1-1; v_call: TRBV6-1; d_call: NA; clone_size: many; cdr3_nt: TGTGCCAGCAGTGAACAACGGAACACTGAAGCTTTCTTT; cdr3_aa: CASSEQRNTEAFF
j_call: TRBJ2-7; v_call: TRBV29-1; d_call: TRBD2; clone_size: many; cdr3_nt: TGCAGCGTTGGATCCTATAGCGGGGGGGCGGGGGAGCAGTACTTC; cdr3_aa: CSVGSYSGGAGEQYF
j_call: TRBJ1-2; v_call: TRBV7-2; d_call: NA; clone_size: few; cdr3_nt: TGTGCCAGCAGCTTGTCGGGGATGAGGGGCTACACCTTC; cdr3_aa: CASSLSGMRGYTF
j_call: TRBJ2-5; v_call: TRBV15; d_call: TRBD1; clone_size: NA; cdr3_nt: TGTGCCACCAGCAGCCGGAGAGGAACAGGGGGGACCCAGTACTTC; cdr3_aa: CATSSRRGTGGTQYF